This record looks at one T cell receptor (beta chain) sequence and its context. What it recognizes is unknown. A 5'RACE template-switching step, the method used to make TCR cDNA, added a universal primer site and UMIs. TCRdb processed the 5' RACE reads anew with MiXCR; each CDR3 protein has one entry. The sample lists about 130,000 distinct CDR3 sequences; 6% to 8% were seen once. This CDR3 contains 15 residues. V was cut by 1 base and J by 5 bases, with 12 bases left in between. This entry is derived from a study of T cells after yellow fever vaccination. Overall study findings and caveats: Of the clonotypes, a small share occurred in both CD4 and CD8 compartments. Researchers cautioned that FACS-sorted repertoires could harbor abundant clonotypes contaminating from the bulk population.

The sequence was collected from a man aged 18 to 29 who received the YFV17D yellow fever vaccine. This rearrangement joins TRBV12-3 or TRBV12-4 to TRBJ2-4; possible D gene TRBD1, 6 bases. Sequences were derived from CD4+ T cells sorted from PBMCs, sampled 10 days after the first yellow fever vaccination. The CDR3 coding sequence is TGTGCCAGCAGTTTAGGCAGGGGTGGGGAAAACATTCAGTACTTC. Its translation: CASSLGRGGENIQYF.